A selection of T cell receptor beta chains follows, all from one sample in a study of T cell responses to AZD1222 COVID-19 vaccine. Using immunoSEQ multiplex PCR, the repertoire was profiled, and TCRdb retains in-frame clones only, with some absent. The repertoire holds around 160,000 clones, with under 95% as singletons. Sequences were derived from peripheral blood, sampled on day 0 of AZD1222 vaccination. These receptors were taken from an adult in good health. CDR3s include the opening cysteine and the closing phenylalanine or tryptophan. The D gene is left open where the match is weak. Clone size, where shown, is once, few, many, or a class for clones that have expanded.

d_call,v_call,clone_size,j_call,cdr3_aa,cdr3_nt
.,TRBV25-1,.,TRBJ2-3,CASSEGSGKGLGTDTQYF,TGTGCCAGCAGTGAAGGCTCGGGTAAGGGGCTTGGCACAGATACGCAGTATTTT
.,TRBV6-1,.,TRBJ1-1,CASSEALEAFF,TGTGCCAGCAGTGAAGCGCTAGAAGCTTTCTTT
TRBD1,TRBV9,.,TRBJ1-4,CASSGPGGEEKLFF,TGTGCCAGCAGCGGCCCAGGGGGCGAGGAAAAACTGTTTTTT
TRBD1,TRBV27,.,TRBJ2-7,CASRQTGGTYEQYF,TGTGCCAGCCGCCAAACAGGGGGTACCTACGAGCAGTACTTC
TRBD2,TRBV5-4,.,TRBJ2-7,CASSSKASGPPYEQYF,TGTGCCAGCAGCTCGAAGGCTAGCGGGCCACCCTACGAGCAGTACTTC
.,TRBV27,.,TRBJ2-3,CASSLYWTTSTDTQYF,TGTGCCAGCAGTTTATATTGGACGACTAGCACAGATACGCAGTATTTT
.,TRBV2,.,TRBJ2-2,CASSGVPDRYPGELFF,TGTGCCAGCAGTGGTGTACCAGACAGGTACCCCGGGGAGCTGTTTTTT
.,TRBV21-1,.,TRBJ2-7,CASKIRQAYEQYF,TGTGCCAGCAAAATAAGACAGGCCTACGAGCAGTACTTC
TRBD1,TRBV19,.,TRBJ1-5,CASSNRDREIPQPQHF,TGTGCCAGTAGTAACCGGGACAGGGAAATTCCCCAGCCCCAGCATTTT
.,TRBV7-2,.,TRBJ2-1,CASSQTSGPYNEQFF,TGTGCCAGCAGCCAAACCAGCGGTCCTTACAATGAGCAGTTCTTC
.,TRBV15,.,TRBJ1-2,CATSGVGQLMGYTF,TGTGCCACCAGCGGTGTAGGACAGTTAATGGGCTACACCTTC
TRBD2,TRBV11-2,once,TRBJ2-1,CASSPSGFSYNEQFF,TGTGCCAGCAGCCCTAGCGGATTCTCCTACAATGAGCAGTTCTTC
.,TRBV6-2/TRBV6-3,.,TRBJ1-6,CASSISFGGNSPLHF,TGTGCCAGCAGTATATCGTTCGGCGGTAATTCACCCCTCCACTTT
.,TRBV29-1,few,TRBJ1-6,CSVGDGDDSPLHF,TGCAGCGTTGGGGACGGGGATGATTCACCCCTCCACTTT
.,TRBV7-9,.,TRBJ1-6,CASSPGDRNMSPLHF,TGTGCCAGCAGCCCAGGGGACCGGAATATGTCGCCCCTCCACTTT
.,TRBV5-5,.,TRBJ1-1,CASSGTGFMNTEAFF,TGTGCCAGCAGCGGAACAGGGTTCATGAACACTGAAGCTTTCTTT
.,TRBV3-1/TRBV3-2,.,TRBJ1-3,CASSQGGGSPSGNTIYF,TGTGCCAGCAGCCAAGGGGGAGGAAGCCCTTCTGGAAACACCATATATTTT
.,TRBV7-3,.,TRBJ2-3,CASSPRNTDTQYF,TGTGCCAGCAGCCCTAGGAACACAGATACGCAGTATTTT
TRBD1,TRBV4-3,.,TRBJ1-1,CASSQFTGAREAFF,TGCGCCAGCAGCCAATTCACAGGGGCCAGAGAAGCTTTCTTT
.,TRBV4-2,.,TRBJ2-7,CASSQDGRWGEQYF,TGTGCCAGCAGCCAAGACGGCAGGTGGGGGGAGCAGTACTTC
.,TRBV4-3,.,TRBJ2-4,CASSQVIPDIQYF,TGCGCCAGCAGCCAAGTGATTCCCGACATTCAGTACTTC
.,TRBV12-3/TRBV12-4,once,TRBJ2-4,CASSLYHIQYF,TGTGCCAGCAGTTTATATCACATTCAGTACTTC
.,TRBV3-1/TRBV3-2,.,TRBJ1-2,CASSPDWIFNYGYTF,TGTGCCAGCAGCCCCGATTGGATCTTTAACTATGGCTACACCTTC
.,TRBV7-9,.,TRBJ2-7,CASSRESYEQYF,TGTGCCAGCAGCAGGGAGTCCTACGAGCAGTACTTC
.,TRBV5-5,once,TRBJ1-5,CASSLGDYSNQPQHF,TGTGCCAGCAGCTTGGGTGATTATAGCAATCAGCCCCAGCATTTT
.,TRBV11-2,.,TRBJ2-1,CASSLEKQGAYNEQFF,TGTGCCAGCAGCTTAGAGAAGCAAGGGGCCTACAATGAGCAGTTCTTC
TRBD1,TRBV2,once,TRBJ2-1,CASSRDRGSNEQFF,TGTGCCAGCAGCCGAGACAGGGGCTCGAATGAGCAGTTCTTC
.,TRBV27,.,TRBJ1-1,CASSLRGRGTEAFF,TGTGCCAGCAGTTTGCGGGGTAGAGGGACTGAAGCTTTCTTT
.,TRBV6-2/TRBV6-3,.,TRBJ2-5,CASSPDSGTQYF,TGTGCCAGCAGTCCCGATTCGGGGACCCAGTACTTC
.,TRBV7-2,.,TRBJ2-3,CASSLAASALDTQYF,TGTGCCAGCAGCTTAGCGGCTAGCGCGTTGGATACGCAGTATTTT
TRBD1,TRBV3-1/TRBV3-2,few,TRBJ1-6,CASSRGTGDSPLHF,TGTGCCAGCAGCCGTGGGACAGGGGATTCACCCCTCCACTTT
.,TRBV13,few,TRBJ1-1,CASSWQTDSFF,TGTGCCAGCAGCTGGCAAACGGATTCTTTCTTT
.,TRBV28,once,TRBJ1-1,CASTYPQGRGSNTEAFF,TGTGCCAGCACCTACCCCCAGGGTAGAGGGTCGAACACTGAAGCTTTCTTT
TRBD1,TRBV29-1,.,TRBJ2-7,CSVDRQGRQYF,TGCAGCGTTGACCGACAGGGGAGGCAGTACTTC
TRBD1,TRBV4-3,.,TRBJ2-1,CASSQDQSGTGGRHEQFF,TGCGCCAGCAGCCAAGATCAATCCGGGACAGGGGGTCGTCATGAGCAGTTCTTC
.,TRBV27,.,TRBJ1-5,CASSLKWGVSNQPQHF,TGTGCCAGCAGCCTCAAATGGGGGGTTAGCAATCAGCCCCAGCATTTT
.,TRBV14,.,TRBJ1-5,CASSRRQGGNQPQHF,TGTGCCAGCAGCCGCCGCCAGGGAGGCAATCAGCCCCAGCATTTT
.,TRBV4-1,.,TRBJ1-4,CASSQEGNPTNEKLFF,TGCGCCAGCAGCCAAGAAGGGAACCCAACTAATGAAAAACTGTTTTTT
TRBD2,TRBV11-1,once,TRBJ2-1,CASSFKAGLYNEQFF,TGTGCCAGCAGCTTCAAAGCGGGGCTTTACAATGAGCAGTTCTTC
.,TRBV4-1,once,TRBJ2-2,CASSLWESNTGELFF,TGCGCCAGCAGCCTATGGGAGTCTAACACCGGGGAGCTGTTTTTT
.,TRBV28,.,TRBJ1-5,CASRVTGTSDQPQHF,TGTGCCAGCAGGGTGACGGGTACGTCAGATCAGCCCCAGCATTTT
.,TRBV3-1/TRBV3-2,.,TRBJ1-2,CASSQDFGRDDVVRYGYTF,TGTGCCAGCAGCCAAGATTTCGGGCGCGATGATGTGGTTCGCTATGGCTACACCTTC
.,TRBV7-2,.,TRBJ1-1,CASSLVRGVKMNTEAFF,TGTGCCAGCAGCTTAGTCCGGGGGGTCAAAATGAACACTGAAGCTTTCTTT
.,TRBV7-9,.,TRBJ2-1,CASSLAPNEQFF,TGTGCCAGCAGCTTAGCTCCAAATGAGCAGTTCTTC
.,TRBV7-2,.,TRBJ2-3,CASSLGGGPDTQYF,TGTGCCAGCAGCTTAGGAGGGGGTCCAGATACGCAGTATTTT
.,TRBV6-5,once,TRBJ2-7,CASSADFYSYEQYF,TGTGCCAGCAGCGCCGACTTTTACTCCTACGAGCAGTACTTC
.,TRBV7-8,once,TRBJ1-2,CASSREYYGYTF,TGTGCCAGCAGCCGGGAATACTATGGCTACACCTTC